These T cell receptor beta chains were read from a single sample in a study of T cells in Graves' hyperthyroidism and ophthalmopathy. MiXCR, applied by TCRdb to the multiplex PCR reads, yields one record per CDR3 protein. The table shows about 840,000 distinct CDR3 sequences, with 38% occurring only once. Sequencing was performed on blood. The receptors shown here come from a man younger than 30 with Graves' hyperthyroidism. CDR3s include the opening cysteine and the closing phenylalanine or tryptophan. The D gene is left open where the match is weak. Clone size, where shown, is once, few, many, or a class for clones that have expanded.

clone_size	v_call	d_call	j_call	cdr3_aa	cdr3_nt
many	TRBV12-3/TRBV12-4	TRBD2	TRBJ2-5	CASSFTSGGLETQYF	TGTGCCAGCAGTTTTACTAGCGGGGGACTGGAGACCCAGTACTTC
many	TRBV7-8	.	TRBJ2-2	CASSLIPTGELFF	TGTGCCAGCAGCTTAATCCCCACCGGGGAGCTGTTTTTT
once	TRBV7-8	.	TRBJ2-7	CASSLGTGGGSYEQYF	TGTGCCAGCAGCCTCGGGACTGGCGGGGGCTCGTACGAGCAGTACTTC
many	TRBV25-1	.	TRBJ1-1	CASSDYRDTNTEAFF	TGTGCCAGCAGTGATTACCGGGACACCAACACTGAAGCTTTCTTT
few	TRBV11-2	TRBD1	TRBJ1-6	CASSSPGTGRNSPLHF	TGTGCCAGCAGCTCGCCAGGGACAGGGAGGAATTCACCCCTCCACTTT
few	TRBV9	.	TRBJ1-5	CASSVGGSGNQPQHF	TGTGCCAGCAGCGTAGGAGGTAGTGGCAATCAGCCCCAGCATTTT
.	TRBV7-8	TRBD2	TRBJ2-5	CASSPTGLALETQYF	TGTGCCAGCAGTCCAACCGGACTAGCGCTGGAGACCCAGTACTTC
few	TRBV9	.	TRBJ1-6	CASSGVIGRLNSPLHF	TGTGCCAGCAGCGGGGTCATCGGGCGCCTTAATTCACCCCTCCACTTT
.	TRBV2	TRBD1	TRBJ1-2	CASSANRGNYGYTF	TGTGCCAGCAGTGCGAACAGGGGGAACTATGGCTACACCTTC
.	TRBV19	.	TRBJ1-2	CASSIDPSGWNGYTF	TGTGCCAGTAGTATAGATCCCTCCGGGTGGAATGGCTACACCTTC
.	TRBV7-7	.	TRBJ2-2	CASSPGRGTGELFF	TGTGCTAGCAGCCCCGGACGGGGAACCGGGGAGCTGTTTTTT
many	TRBV12-3/TRBV12-4	TRBD1	TRBJ1-5	CASSPGQANQPQHF	TGTGCCAGCAGCCCTGGACAGGCTAATCAGCCCCAGCATTTT
few	TRBV6-2/TRBV6-3	.	TRBJ1-1	CASSYVDESGTEAFF	TGTGCCAGCAGTTACGTCGACGAAAGCGGGACTGAAGCTTTCTTT
.	TRBV20-1	.	TRBJ2-7	CSARPGRLGYEQYF	TGCAGTGCTAGACCAGGCCGACTAGGATACGAGCAGTACTTC
few	TRBV2	.	TRBJ2-2	CASALVTGELFF	TGTGCCAGCGCCCTAGTAACCGGGGAGCTGTTTTTT
many	TRBV20-1	.	TRBJ1-1	CSARSGQNTEAFF	TGCAGTGCTAGATCGGGACAGAACACTGAAGCTTTCTTT
.	TRBV9	TRBD2	TRBJ2-5	CASSGPQGGGHQETQYF	TGTGCCAGCAGCGGTCCACAGGGCGGGGGGCACCAAGAGACCCAGTACTTC
.	TRBV25-1	.	TRBJ1-4	CASSLGAEDEKLFF	TGTGCCAGCTCGCTAGGGGCCGAGGACGAAAAACTGTTTTTT
.	TRBV19	TRBD1	TRBJ1-1	CASRTTGGWTEAFF	TGTGCCAGTAGAACGACAGGGGGTTGGACTGAAGCTTTCTTT
many	TRBV10-3	.	TRBJ2-7	CASRDPGEDEQYF	TGTGCCAGCCGGGATCCCGGGGAAGACGAGCAGTACTTC
many	TRBV2	.	TRBJ1-1	CASSESNAAQAFF	TGTGCCAGCAGTGAAAGCAACGCAGCACAAGCTTTCTTT
few	TRBV4-1	.	TRBJ2-7	CASSQALHGTYEQYF	TGCGCCAGCAGCCAAGCACTCCACGGAACCTACGAGCAGTACTTC
.	TRBV5-1	.	TRBJ2-5	CASSFGTSKETQYF	TGCGCCAGCAGCTTTGGGACGTCTAAAGAGACCCAGTACTTC
.	TRBV7-2	.	TRBJ2-7	CASSLVRRVGHSYEQYF	TGTGCCAGCAGCTTGGTAAGGCGGGTAGGGCACTCCTACGAGCAGTACTTC
.	TRBV9	.	TRBJ2-5	CASSPTSPETQYF	TGTGCCAGCAGCCCTACTAGCCCAGAGACCCAGTACTTC
many	TRBV5-1	.	TRBJ2-6	CASTRGDSGANVLTF	TGCGCCAGCACGCGGGGCGACTCTGGGGCCAACGTCCTGACTTTC
many	TRBV7-2	.	TRBJ2-5	CASSLVAAQETQYF	TGTGCCAGCAGCTTAGTAGCAGCTCAAGAGACCCAGTACTTC
.	TRBV7-2	.	TRBJ1-4	CASSPGQGRTEKLFF	TGTGCCAGCAGCCCAGGGCAGGGGAGGACGGAAAAACTGTTTTTT
.	TRBV7-6	.	TRBJ1-6	CASKRAGTSIGALHF	TGTGCCAGCAAGCGGGCCGGGACATCGATTGGGGCCCTCCACTTT
many	TRBV2	.	TRBJ1-3	CASSGLPSGNTIYF	TGTGCCAGCAGTGGCCTGCCCTCTGGAAACACCATATATTTT
few	TRBV5-1	.	TRBJ1-1	CASSHGRADTEAFF	TGCGCCAGCAGCCATGGAAGGGCGGACACTGAAGCTTTCTTT
.	TRBV7-9	.	TRBJ1-2	CASRRTRDYGYTF	TGTGCCAGCAGAAGGACAAGGGATTATGGCTACACCTTC
.	TRBV11-1	.	TRBJ2-7	CASSLAPPGPHGEQYF	TGTGCCAGCAGCTTGGCACCCCCGGGACCACACGGCGAGCAGTACTTC
.	TRBV6-5	TRBD2	TRBJ2-7	CASSFTGLASDEQYF	TGTGCCAGCAGTTTCACCGGACTAGCGAGCGACGAGCAGTACTTC
.	TRBV5-4	.	TRBJ2-6	CASSSSLLSGSNVLTF	TGTGCCAGCAGCTCTAGTCTCCTCTCTGGGTCCAACGTCCTGACTTTC
many	TRBV2	TRBD1	TRBJ1-1	CASIKPGQGTEAFF	TGTGCCAGCATCAAGCCGGGACAGGGAACTGAAGCTTTCTTT
many	TRBV29-1	.	TRBJ1-1	CSVEGGQIVEAFF	TGCAGCGTTGAAGGAGGACAAATTGTTGAAGCTTTCTTT
few	TRBV3-1	TRBD1	TRBJ1-1	CASSQVEGQEAFF	TGTGCCAGCAGCCAAGTCGAGGGACAGGAAGCTTTCTTT
.	TRBV7-8	.	TRBJ1-1	CASSLALGVNTEAFF	TGTGCCAGCAGCTTAGCGCTCGGGGTAAACACTGAAGCTTTCTTT
many	TRBV10-3	.	TRBJ2-5	CAISDLSGGGETQYF	TGTGCCATCAGTGACTTAAGCGGAGGGGGAGAGACCCAGTACTTC
.	TRBV7-2	.	TRBJ1-4	CASSLVEDEKLFF	TGTGCCAGCAGCTTAGTTGAGGATGAAAAACTGTTTTTT
many	TRBV14	.	TRBJ1-1	CASSQDGGGIRGTEAFF	TGTGCCAGCAGCCAAGATGGAGGAGGCATCAGGGGCACTGAAGCTTTCTTT
few	TRBV7-9	.	TRBJ2-7	CASSPGLGTTYEQYF	TGTGCCAGCAGCCCTGGACTAGGGACAACCTACGAGCAGTACTTC
.	TRBV10-3	TRBD1	TRBJ1-5	CASTADRGDDQPQHF	TGTGCCAGCACCGCGGACAGGGGAGACGATCAGCCCCAGCATTTT
.	TRBV4-3	.	TRBJ2-6	CASSRDDSGANVLTF	TGCGCCAGCAGCCGGGACGACTCTGGGGCCAACGTCCTGACTTTC